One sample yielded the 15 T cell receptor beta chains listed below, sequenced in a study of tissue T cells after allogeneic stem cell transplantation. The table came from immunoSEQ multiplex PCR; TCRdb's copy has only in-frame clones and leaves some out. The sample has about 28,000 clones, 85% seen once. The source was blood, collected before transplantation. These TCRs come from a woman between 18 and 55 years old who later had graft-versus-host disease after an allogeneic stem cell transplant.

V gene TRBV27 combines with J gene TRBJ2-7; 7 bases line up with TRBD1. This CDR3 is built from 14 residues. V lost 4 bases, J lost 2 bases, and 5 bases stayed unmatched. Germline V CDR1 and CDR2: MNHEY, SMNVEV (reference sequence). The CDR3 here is CASSSGQLTYEQYF. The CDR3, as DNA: TGTGCCAGCAGTTCGGGACAGCTAACCTACGAGCAGTACTTC.

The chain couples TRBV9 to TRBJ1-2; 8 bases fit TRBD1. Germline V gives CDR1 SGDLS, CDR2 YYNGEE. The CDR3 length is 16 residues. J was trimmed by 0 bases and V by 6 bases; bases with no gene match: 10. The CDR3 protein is CASTLTGTGTNYGYTF. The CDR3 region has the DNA TGTGCCAGCACCCTAACCGGGACAGGTACTAACTATGGCTACACCTTC.

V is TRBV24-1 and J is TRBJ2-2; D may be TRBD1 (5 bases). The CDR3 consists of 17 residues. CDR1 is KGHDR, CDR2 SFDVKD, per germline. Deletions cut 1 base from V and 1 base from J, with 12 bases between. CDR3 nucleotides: TGTGCCACCAGTGATTTCGGGCAGGGTATGAACACCGGGGAGCTGTTTTTT. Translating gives CATSDFGQGMNTGELFF.

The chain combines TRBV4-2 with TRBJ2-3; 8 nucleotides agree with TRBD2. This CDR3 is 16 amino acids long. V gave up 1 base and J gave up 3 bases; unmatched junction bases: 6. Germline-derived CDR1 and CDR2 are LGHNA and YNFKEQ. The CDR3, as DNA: TGTGCCAGCAGCCAAGTGCTAGCGGGTGGGACAGATACGCAGTATTTT. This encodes CASSQVLAGGTDTQYF.

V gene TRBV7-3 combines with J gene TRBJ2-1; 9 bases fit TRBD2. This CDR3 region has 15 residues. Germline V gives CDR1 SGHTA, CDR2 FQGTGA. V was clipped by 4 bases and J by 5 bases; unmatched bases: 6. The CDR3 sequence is CASSSPGLANNEQFF. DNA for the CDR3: TGTGCCAGCAGCTCTCCGGGACTAGCTAACAATGAGCAGTTCTTC.

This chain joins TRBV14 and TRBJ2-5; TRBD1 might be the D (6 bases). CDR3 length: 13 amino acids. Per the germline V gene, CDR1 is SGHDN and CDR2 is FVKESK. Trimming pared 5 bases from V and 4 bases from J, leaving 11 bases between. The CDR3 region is CASSGRDIETQYF. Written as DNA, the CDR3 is TGTGCCAGCAGCGGTCGGGACATAGAGACCCAGTACTTC.

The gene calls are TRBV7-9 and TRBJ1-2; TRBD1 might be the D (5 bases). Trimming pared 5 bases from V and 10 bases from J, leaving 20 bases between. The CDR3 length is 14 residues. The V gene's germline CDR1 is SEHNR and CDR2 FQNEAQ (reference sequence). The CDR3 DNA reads TGTGCCAGCAGCAGAGGTGGAGGGGTCTGGGACTACACCTTC. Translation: CASSRGGGVWDYTF. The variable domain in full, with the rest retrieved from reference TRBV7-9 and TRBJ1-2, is DTGVSQNPRHKITKRGQNVTFRCDPISEHNRLYWYRQTLGQGPEFLTYFQNEAQLEKSRLLSDRFSAERPKGSFSTLEIQRTEQGDSAMYLCASSRGGGVWDYTFGSGTRLTVV.

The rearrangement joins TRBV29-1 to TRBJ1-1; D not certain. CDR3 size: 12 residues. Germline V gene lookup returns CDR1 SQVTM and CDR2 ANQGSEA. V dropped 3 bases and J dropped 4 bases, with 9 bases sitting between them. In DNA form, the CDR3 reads TGCAGCGTTGAGAGCCCCACCACTGAAGCTTTCTTT. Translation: CSVESPTTEAFF.

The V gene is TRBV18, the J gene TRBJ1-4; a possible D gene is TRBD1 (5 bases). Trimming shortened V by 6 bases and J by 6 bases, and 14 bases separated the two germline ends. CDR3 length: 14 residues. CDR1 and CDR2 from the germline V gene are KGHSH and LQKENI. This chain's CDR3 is CASSRRWGDEKLFF. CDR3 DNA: TGTGCCAGCTCCCGACGGTGGGGGGATGAAAAACTGTTTTTT.

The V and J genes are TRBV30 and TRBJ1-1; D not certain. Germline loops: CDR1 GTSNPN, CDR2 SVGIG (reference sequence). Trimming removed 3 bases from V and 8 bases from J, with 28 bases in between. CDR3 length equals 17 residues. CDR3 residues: CAWRGVSAMSRSAEAFF. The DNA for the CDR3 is TGTGCCTGGAGAGGTGTTTCGGCCATGTCCCGAAGTGCCGAAGCTTTCTTT.

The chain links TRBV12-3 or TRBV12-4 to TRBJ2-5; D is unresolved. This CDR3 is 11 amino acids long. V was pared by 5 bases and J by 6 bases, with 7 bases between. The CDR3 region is CASSTLKTQYF. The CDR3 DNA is TGTGCCAGCAGTACATTGAAGACCCAGTACTTC.

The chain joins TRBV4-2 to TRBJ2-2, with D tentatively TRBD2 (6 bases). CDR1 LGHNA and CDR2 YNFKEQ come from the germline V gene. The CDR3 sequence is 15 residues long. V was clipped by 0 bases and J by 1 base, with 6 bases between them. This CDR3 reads CASSQDSGNTGELFF. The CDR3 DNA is TGTGCCAGCAGCCAAGATAGCGGGAACACCGGGGAGCTGTTTTTT.

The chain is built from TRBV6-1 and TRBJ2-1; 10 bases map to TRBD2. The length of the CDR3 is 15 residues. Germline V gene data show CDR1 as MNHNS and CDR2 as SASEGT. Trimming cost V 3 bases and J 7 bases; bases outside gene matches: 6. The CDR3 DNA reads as TGTGCCAGCAGTGAGAGAGCGGGAGGGGGTAATGAGCAGTTCTTC. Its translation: CASSERAGGGNEQFF.

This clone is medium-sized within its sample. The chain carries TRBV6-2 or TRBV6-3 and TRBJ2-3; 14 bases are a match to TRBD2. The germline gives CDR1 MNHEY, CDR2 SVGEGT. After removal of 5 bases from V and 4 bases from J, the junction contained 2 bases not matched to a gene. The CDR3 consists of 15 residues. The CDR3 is CASSATSGGADTQYF. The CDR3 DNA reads TGTGCCAGCAGTGCGACTAGCGGGGGGGCAGATACGCAGTATTTT.

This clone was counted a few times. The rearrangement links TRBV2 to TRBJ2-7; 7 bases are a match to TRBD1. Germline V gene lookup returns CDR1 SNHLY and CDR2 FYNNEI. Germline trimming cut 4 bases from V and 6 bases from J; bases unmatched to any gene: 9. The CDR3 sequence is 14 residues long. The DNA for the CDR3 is TGTGCCAGCAGTGGACTACAGGGGCAGGGCGAGCAGTACTTC. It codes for CASSGLQGQGEQYF.